These 21 T cell receptor beta chains were sequenced from one sample in a study of breast tumors, draining lymph nodes, adjacent tissues. TCRdb reprocessed the multiplex PCR reads via MiXCR and lists one record per CDR3 protein. The sample yields approximately 140,000 distinct CDR3 sequences, less than 35% seen once. Breast cancer patients provided tissue from their axillary draining lymph nodes. The sequencing sample was made of axillary lymph node tissue. The receptors shown here come from a female donor with breast cancer. Some clones in this sample may be carry-over from other donors' samples.

This clonotype was seen repeatedly, ten times or more. This sequence may be a read error, since a much larger clone differs from it by one base. The CDR3 DNA follows: TGTGCCAGCAGCCCAACCCTAGTACCGGGACAGCCAAATCCACCCCTCCACTTT. This codes for CASSPTLVPGQPNPPLHF. The rearrangement links TRBV7-3 to TRBJ1-6; 7 positions match TRBD1. V shed 5 bases, J shed 11 bases, and the junction held 21 bases outside the gene matches. This CDR3 spans 18 amino acids. The germline V gene has CDR1 SGHTA and CDR2 FQGTGA. Combining the CDR3 with reference TRBV7-3 and TRBJ1-6 gives the whole variable domain GAGVSQTPSNKVTEKGKYVELRCDPISGHTALYWYRQSLGQGPEFLIYFQGTGAADDSGLPNDRFFAVRPEGSVSTLKIQRTERGDSAVYLCASSPTLVPGQPNPPLHFGNGTRLTVT.

The rearrangement links TRBV12-3 or TRBV12-4 to TRBJ2-7, with D perhaps matching TRBD1 or TRBD2 (5 bases each). Trimming left V 2 bases short and J 9 bases short, with 14 bases between. This CDR3 has 13 residues. CDR3 sequence: CASSLPGPGTQYV. The CDR3 region has the DNA TGTGCCAGCAGTTTACCGGGGCCGGGTACGCAGTACGTC.

This clonotype was seen repeatedly, ten times or more. The rearrangement uses TRBV6-2 or TRBV6-3 and TRBJ2-5; TRBD2 agrees at 9 bases. With V trimmed by 7 bases and J by 4 bases, 10 bases remained unmatched. The CDR3 covers 15 residues. From germline, CDR1 is MNHEY and CDR2 SVGEGT. CDR3 nucleotide sequence: TGTGCCAGCACGGCGGGGGGGTCTTCGGGAGAGACCCAGTACTTC. Translation: CASTAGGSSGETQYF.

In regard to this clonotype: A clone one base away is much larger, so this may be a read error. This chain connects TRBV5-1 to TRBJ2-1; tentative D call: TRBD2 (5 bases). There are 13 residues in the CDR3. Germline CDR1 is SGHRS and CDR2 is YFSETQ. The CDR3 sequence: CASSLGLNNDQFF. The CDR3 DNA is TGCGCCAGCAGCTTAGGACTTAACAATGACCAGTTCTTC.

With respect to this clonotype: This may be a read error, as it is one base from a much larger clone. V usage is TRBV6-6 and J usage is TRBJ1-2; D is unclear. Germline V gene data show CDR1 as MNHNY and CDR2 as SVGAGI (reference sequence). The V and J ends lost 6 bases and 2 bases respectively, with 10 bases between them. This CDR3 has 13 amino acids. The CDR3 DNA reads as TGTGCCAGCAGACACACAATCAACTATGGCTACACCTTC. Its protein product is CASRHTINYGYTF.

This clonotype was counted at least ten times. The chain recombines TRBV4-3 with TRBJ1-2; D possibly corresponds to TRBD1 (6 bases). Between the trimmed V and J ends, which lost 0 bases and 4 bases, there was a span of 12 bases. The CDR3 totals 15 residues. Germline CDR1 reads LGHNA; CDR2 reads YSLEER. This CDR3 is CASSQEGQGSYGYTF. CDR3 sequence (DNA): TGCGCCAGCAGCCAAGAAGGTCAGGGGAGCTATGGCTACACCTTC.

This clonotype was counted many times. The chain links TRBV19 to TRBJ1-5; D is ambiguous. V was pared by 4 bases and J by 9 bases, with 13 bases between. CDR3 length: 13 residues. Germline CDR1 is LNHDA and CDR2 is SQIVND (reference sequence). CDR3 in amino acids: CASSSQADTPQHF. The CDR3 bases are TGTGCCAGTAGTAGTCAGGCGGATACGCCCCAGCATTTT.

Many counts were recorded for this clonotype. The chain carries TRBV5-1 and TRBJ2-2; TRBD2 is a possible D gene (5 bases). The germline V gene encodes CDR1 SGHRS and CDR2 YFSETQ. The CDR3 length is 17 residues. The V end was cut by 1 base, the J end by 1 base, with 14 bases between. CDR3 DNA sequence: TGCGCCAGCAGCTTGTTAAGGGTCGAGGGGAACACCGGGGAGCTGTTTTTT. This gives the protein CASSLLRVEGNTGELFF. Full variable domain (missing parts from reference TRBV5-1 and TRBJ2-2): KAGVTQTPRYLIKTRGQQVTLSCSPISGHRSVSWYQQTPGQGLQFLFEYFSETQRNKGNFPGRFSGRQFSNSRSEMNVSTLELGDSALYLCASSLLRVEGNTGELFFGEGSRLTVL.

This clonotype has at least ten counts. V and J are TRBV5-5 and TRBJ2-1; no clear D gene. V dropped 1 base and J dropped 4 bases, with 15 bases sitting between them. Germline V CDR1 and CDR2: SGHKS, YYEKEE (reference sequence). CDR3 size: 16 residues. The CDR3 region is CASSLLPVLPYNEQFF. CDR3 in DNA: TGTGCCAGCAGCTTGCTACCAGTCCTACCGTACAATGAGCAGTTCTTC.

This clonotype was seen at least ten times. V and J are TRBV7-3 and TRBJ2-5; D tentatively fits TRBD1 or TRBD2 (5 bases each). Per the germline V gene, CDR1 is SGHTA and CDR2 is FQGTGA. Trimming stripped 5 bases from V and 3 bases from J, with 19 bases between. This CDR3 has 16 residues. The CDR3 sequence is CASSPEGTEDKETQYF. Written as DNA, the CDR3 is TGTGCCAGCAGCCCGGAAGGGACCGAAGATAAAGAGACCCAGTACTTC. The full variable domain, its missing parts supplied by reference TRBV7-3 and TRBJ2-5, is GAGVSQTPSNKVTEKGKYVELRCDPISGHTALYWYRQSLGQGPEFLIYFQGTGAADDSGLPNDRFFAVRPEGSVSTLKIQRTERGDSAVYLCASSPEGTEDKETQYFGPGTRLLVL.

The sample holds many counts of this clonotype. The chain has TRBV27 and TRBJ2-7; TRBD1 matches at 12 bases. Trimming at V came to 3 bases and at J to 4 bases, leaving 4 bases not matched to a gene. The CDR3 consists of 15 residues. Per germline, CDR1 MNHEY and CDR2 SMNVEV (reference sequence). Written as DNA, the CDR3 is TGTGCCAGCAGTTTCGGGACAGGGGGCAGATACGAGCAGTACTTC. The encoded protein is CASSFGTGGRYEQYF.

This clonotype occurred once. Germline is not matched at one junction end, which may reflect a read error. DNA for the CDR3: TGTGCCTGCAGCGCGACAGGAGGCGGGAACACCATATATTTT. Translated, it gives CACSATGGGNTIYF. The chain employs TRBV9 and TRBJ1-3; TRBD1 is a possible D gene (6 bases). The CDR3 extends over 14 amino acids. From germline, CDR1 is SGDLS and CDR2 YYNGEE. Drawing the rest from reference TRBV9 and TRBJ1-3, the complete variable domain is DSGVTQTPKHLITATGQRVTLRCSPRSGDLSVYWYQQSLDQGLQFLIQYYNGEERAKGNILERFSAQQFPDLHSELNLSSLELGDSALYFCACSATGGGNTIYFGEGSWLTVV.

The CDR3 DNA sequence: TGTGCCAGTAGTCCCACGACAGGGGCTGGAAACACCATATATTTT. It codes for CASSPTTGAGNTIYF. J is TRBJ1-3 and V is TRBV19; TRBD1 matches at 8 bases. Germline-derived CDR1 and CDR2 are LNHDA and SQIVND (reference sequence). V gave up 5 bases and J gave up 2 bases; unmatched junction bases: 5. This CDR3 comprises 15 residues.

The chain combines TRBV24-1 with TRBJ1-4; perhaps TRBD1 as D (6 bases). V gave up 5 bases and J gave up 4 bases, with 16 bases separating them. The CDR3 contains 16 residues. The germline gives CDR1 KGHDR, CDR2 SFDVKD. CDR3 protein: CATSARDIEGNEKLFF. For the CDR3, the DNA is TGTGCCACCAGTGCTAGGGACATTGAGGGTAATGAAAAACTGTTTTTT.

This clonotype occurred a few times. This may be a read error, as it is one base from a much larger clone. The chain joins TRBV14 to TRBJ2-7; 12 bases line up with TRBD2. Germline CDR1 is SGHDN and CDR2 is FVKESK. The CDR3 contains 14 residues. The CDR3 region has the DNA TGTGCCAGCAGCCAACTAGCGGGGGGGCGTGAGCAGTCCTTC. This sequence encodes CASSQLAGGREQSF.

The V call is TRBV5-1, the J call TRBJ2-1; the match to TRBD2 covers 15 bases. In germline, CDR1 is SGHRS, CDR2 YFSETQ. The CDR3 is made up of 16 amino acids. The trim removed 4 bases at V and 14 bases at J, leaving 13 bases unmatched. CDR3 nucleotide sequence: TGCGCCAGCAGCGCCACCGGGACTAGCGGGGGGAACGTAGAGTTCTTC. Protein sequence: CASSATGTSGGNVEFF.

The V gene is TRBV20-1, the J gene TRBJ1-4, with a weak D call TRBD1 (5 bases). Trimming left V 1 base short and J 6 bases short, with 15 bases between. The CDR3 is 15 residues long. The germline V gene encodes CDR1 DFQATT and CDR2 SNEGSKA (reference sequence). The CDR3 DNA reads TGCAGTGCTAGAGTTCGTTGGGACCAATATGAAAAACTGTTTTTT. Its translation: CSARVRWDQYEKLFF.

This clonotype came up many times. V and J are TRBV20-1 and TRBJ2-1, with 8 bases fitting TRBD2. The V gene end was trimmed by 7 bases and the J gene end by 9 bases; junction bases not matched to a gene: 8. The CDR3 is made up of 12 amino acids. Germline V gene lookup returns CDR1 DFQATT and CDR2 SNEGSKA (reference sequence). The CDR3 sequence: CSVTGGLGEQFF. In nucleotides, the CDR3 is TGCAGTGTAACGGGGGGGTTGGGTGAGCAGTTCTTC.

This chain uses TRBV5-6 with TRBJ2-1, with 7 bases matching TRBD1. The end of the DNA is better explained by TRBJ2-3, so the J call may be wrong. The V gene's germline CDR1 is SGHDT and CDR2 YYEEEE. The CDR3 contains 15 residues. CDR3 sequence (DNA): TGTGCCAGCAGCTTGGGGGACAGCTCCTACAATGAGCAGTATTTT. This sequence encodes CASSLGDSSYNEQYF.

This clonotype was seen only once. CDR3 DNA sequence: TGTGCCAGTATAAAGGGGACAGGGGCGAGCACTGAAGCTTTCTTT. Translating it yields CASIKGTGASTEAFF. This chain links TRBV19 with TRBJ1-1; 10 nucleotides agree with TRBD1. The germline V gene encodes CDR1 LNHDA and CDR2 SQIVND (reference sequence). Germline trimming cut 7 bases from V and 4 bases from J; bases unmatched to any gene: 9. This CDR3 spans 15 amino acids.

As to this clonotype: This may come from a read error, since a much larger clone is one base off. The chain employs TRBV19 and TRBJ2-5, with TRBD1 matching 7 bases. Germline CDR1 and CDR2: LNHDA and SQIVND (reference sequence). The CDR3 runs 15 residues. The CDR3 DNA sequence: TGTGCCCGTAGGGCCCGGACAGGCACTCAAGAGACCCAGTACTTC. Translated, it gives CARRARTGTQETQYF. Using reference TRBV19 and TRBJ2-5 for the parts outside the CDR3, the full variable domain is DGGITQSPKYLFRKEGQNVTLSCEQNLNHDAMYWYRQDPGQGLRLIYYSQIVNDFQKGDIAEGYSVSREKKESFPLTVTSAQKNPTAFYLCARRARTGTQETQYFGPGTRLLVL.